This passage covers 16 T cell receptor beta chains from one sample sequenced in a study of identical twins. Via MiXCR, TCRdb re-called the 5' RACE reads, giving one row per CDR3 protein. The sample records about 480,000 distinct CDR3 sequences, more than 13% being singletons. These same data were also listed under a study on yellow fever vaccine responses in identical twins.

Sequencing input: CD4+ T cells sorted from blood. The receptors were sampled from a woman in her late teens or twenties in good health.

V and J are TRBV12-3 or TRBV12-4 and TRBJ2-5; 8 nucleotides match TRBD1. This CDR3 contains 18 residues. The CDR3 DNA sequence: TGTACCCTCAGTTTACTCCTGTTGGGGACAGGCGTACAAGAGACCCAGTACTTC. It yields the protein CTLSLLLLGTGVQETQYF.

This clonotype was counted between two and nine times. This chain connects TRBV6-1 to TRBJ1-4; 9 positions agree with TRBD1. The germline V gene encodes CDR1 MNHNS and CDR2 SASEGT. Trimming cost V 6 bases and J 7 bases; bases outside gene matches: 6. The CDR3 sequence is 14 residues long. The CDR3 sequence is CASRSGTGSEKLFF. The DNA of the CDR3 is TGTGCCAGCAGGTCCGGGACAGGGAGTGAAAAACTGTTTTTT.

Details on this clonotype: An end of the junction differs from the germline gene, which may be a read error. The chain employs TRBV20-1 and TRBJ1-2, with D uncertain. The germline V gene encodes CDR1 DFQATT and CDR2 SNEGSKA (reference sequence). CDR3 length: 11 amino acids. The CDR3 is CSASRSGGSAF. CDR3 coding DNA: TGCAGTGCTAGCCGGTCAGGCGGTTCCGCCTTC.

The chain uses TRBV29-1 and TRBJ1-4; TRBD1 might be the D (5 bases). The germline V gene encodes CDR1 SQVTM and CDR2 ANQGSEA. The V and J ends lost 7 bases and 1 base respectively, with 10 bases between them. The CDR3 covers 13 residues. The CDR3 spells CSGGRGTNEKLFF. The CDR3 nucleotides are TGCAGCGGGGGCCGGGGAACTAATGAAAAACTGTTTTTT.

The sample holds a few counts of this clonotype. This chain connects TRBV27 to TRBJ2-7; weak D call: TRBD1 (8 bases). V gave up 7 bases and J gave up 2 bases, with 27 bases separating them. Per germline, CDR1 MNHEY and CDR2 SMNVEV (reference sequence). This CDR3 is 18 amino acids long. The CDR3 DNA is TGTGCCAGCACTCCTCGCGGGACAGGAGCGGGATTTCCCTACGAGCAGTACTTC. It is translated as CASTPRGTGAGFPYEQYF.

J is TRBJ2-1 and V is TRBV19; no reliable D call. The germline gives CDR1 LNHDA, CDR2 SQIVND (reference sequence). The CDR3 loop spans 13 amino acids. With 3 bases removed from V and 5 bases from J, the gap between germline ends came to 8 bases. As DNA, the CDR3 is TGTGCCAGTAGTATCCGCAATCACAATGAGCAGTTCTTC. This codes for CASSIRNHNEQFF.

At least ten counts were recorded for this clonotype. The gene calls are TRBV7-9 and TRBJ2-6; D gene uncertain. Germline loops: CDR1 SEHNR, CDR2 FQNEAQ (reference sequence). This CDR3 region has 16 residues. Trimming took 3 bases from V and 2 from J, leaving 11 bases between them. The CDR3 DNA sequence: TGTGCCAGCAGCTTTTCACGACAAACTGGGGCCAACGTCCTGACTTTC. Its translation: CASSFSRQTGANVLTF.

V gene TRBV3-1 combines with J gene TRBJ1-3, with D possibly matching TRBD1 (5 bases). CDR3 length equals 15 residues. V was trimmed by 0 bases and J by 9 bases, leaving 15 bases between them. Germline V gives CDR1 LGHDT, CDR2 YNNKEL (reference sequence). The CDR3 region is CASSQDSGVRGTIYF. CDR3 in DNA: TGTGCCAGCAGCCAAGATTCGGGGGTCCGCGGCACCATATATTTT.

The chain couples TRBV12-5 to TRBJ2-7; D gene unclear. CDR1 LGHNT and CDR2 FRNRAP come from the germline V gene. The CDR3 loop spans 14 amino acids. Trimming stripped 9 bases from V and 3 bases from J, with 18 bases between. CDR3 sequence: CARPPLGHFYEQYF. For the CDR3, the DNA is TGTGCTAGGCCGCCCCTAGGGCATTTCTACGAGCAGTACTTC.

This chain links TRBV11-2 with TRBJ1-1; D remains unclear. This CDR3 has 14 amino acids. Germline-derived CDR1 and CDR2 are SGHAT and FQNNGV. The V end was cut by 1 base, the J end by 2 bases, with 8 bases between. The CDR3 reads CASSLAYGNTEAFF. Here the CDR3 DNA reads TGTGCCAGCAGCTTAGCGTATGGTAACACTGAAGCTTTCTTT.

V is TRBV7-3 and J is TRBJ2-1; 8 bases are shared with TRBD2. The CDR3 has 17 residues. Germline lookup yields CDR1 SGHTA and CDR2 FQGTGA. Trimming removed 4 bases from V and 4 bases from J; junction bases left unmatched: 12. The CDR3 here is CASSSRISGASYNEQFF. CDR3 nucleotide sequence: TGTGCCAGCAGCTCCCGTATTAGCGGGGCGAGTTACAATGAGCAGTTCTTC.

The rearrangement links TRBV6-5 to TRBJ2-3; D is ambiguous. V lost 2 bases and J 2 bases, leaving 17 bases between the germline ends. Germline assignment: CDR1 MNHEY and CDR2 SVGAGI. The CDR3 contains 17 residues. The CDR3 nucleotides read TGTGCCAGCAGTTACCTGTCGCCAGGTTTTTCCACAGATACGCAGTATTTT. It yields the protein CASSYLSPGFSTDTQYF.

In this sample, this clonotype turned up a few times. The chain uses TRBV10-2 and TRBJ2-7, with TRBD1 matching 9 bases. Germline V gives CDR1 WSHSY, CDR2 SAAADI. The J segment lost 6 bases and the V segment lost 5 bases, leaving 14 bases of the junction unmatched. This CDR3 is 16 amino acids long. The CDR3 DNA reads as TGCGCCAGCAGTCAAAGCGGAGGACAGGGGTCTCTCGAGCAGTACTTC. It yields the protein CASSQSGGQGSLEQYF.

This clonotype was observed a handful of times. The chain couples TRBV28 to TRBJ2-2, with TRBD2 matching over 8 bases. CDR3 length equals 17 residues. Germline V gene lookup returns CDR1 MDHEN and CDR2 SYDVKM. The V segment lost 5 bases and the J segment 2 bases; nucleotides outside the gene matches: 10. The DNA of the CDR3 is TGTGCCAGCAGTCTACTCGATAGCGGGACCAACACCGGGGAGCTGTTTTTT. Translated, it gives CASSLLDSGTNTGELFF.

This clonotype has ten or more counts. The chain joins TRBV11-2 to TRBJ1-6, with a possible D match to TRBD1 (5 bases). CDR1 SGHAT and CDR2 FQNNGV come from the germline V gene. The CDR3 is made up of 16 amino acids. Trimming took off 4 bases at V and 10 bases at J, with 20 bases between the two ends. In DNA, the CDR3 is TGTGCCAGCAGCTCCCGGGACGGCTACCTCGGCTCACCCCTCCACTTT. Translated: CASSSRDGYLGSPLHF.

The chain couples TRBV7-2 to TRBJ1-2; D is unclear. This CDR3 has 14 amino acids. Trimming shortened V by 1 base and J by 4 bases, and 10 bases separated the two germline ends. Germline lookup yields CDR1 SGHTA and CDR2 FQGNSA. The DNA for the CDR3 is TGTGCCAGCAGCTTAGTTGGCTCTGGCTATGGCTACACCTTC. Residues: CASSLVGSGYGYTF.